The source of this T cell receptor beta chain is a study of response to subunit inactivated influenza vaccine. Study conclusions and caveats: The authors suggested that few new T cells are recruited per seasonal influenza vaccination.

The CDR3 spans 15 residues. Trimming at V came to 2 bases and at J to 4 bases, leaving 6 bases not matched to a gene. In germline, CDR1 is MGHRA, CDR2 YSYEKL. TCRdb re-derived calls from the RT-PCR reads in MiXCR, one entry per CDR3 protein. The sample has about 520,000 distinct CDR3 sequences, around 25% seen once. In regard to this clonotype: Antigen unknown.

Sequencing was performed on CD4+ T cells sorted from PBMCs, taken 5 to 6 days after vaccination. This sequence originates from a man in his forties or fifties who received an inactivated influenza vaccine. This chain connects TRBV4-1 to TRBJ2-7; 9 bases agree with TRBD1. The CDR3 reads CASSQKTGGFYEQYF. CDR3 coding DNA: TGCGCCAGCAGCCAAAAGACAGGGGGGTTTTACGAGCAGTACTTC.